Listed below are T cell receptor beta chains from one sample, sequenced in a study of early T cells in non-severe SARS-CoV-2 infection. Each CDR3 protein is one row after TCRdb ran MiXCR on the 5' RACE reads. The repertoire has 50,000 or so distinct CDR3 sequences, approximately 5.6% of them found once; the top ten carry roughly 4.8%. Sequences were obtained from whole blood. The receptors come from an adult who was a healthcare worker with PCR-confirmed SARS-CoV-2 infection or an uninfected control (not recorded which). Both conserved end residues are part of each CDR3. The order of the fields is D gene, clone size, V gene, J gene, CDR3 protein, CDR3 DNA. The D gene is left open where the match is weak. Clone size, where shown, is once, few, many, or a class for clones that have expanded.

d_gene: TRBD2; abundance: many; v_gene: TRBV5-4; j_gene: TRBJ2-1; CDR3aa: CASSPSGGHNEQFF; CDR3nt: TGTGCCAGCAGCCCTAGCGGGGGTCACAATGAGCAGTTCTTC
d_gene: -; abundance: many; v_gene: TRBV7-2; j_gene: TRBJ2-1; CDR3aa: CASSFRSSAEQFF; CDR3nt: TGTGCCAGCAGCTTCCGTTCTAGCGCTGAGCAGTTCTTC
d_gene: TRBD1; abundance: many; v_gene: TRBV20-1; j_gene: TRBJ1-3; CDR3aa: CSAPGTAGNTIYF; CDR3nt: TGCAGTGCCCCGGGGACAGCTGGAAACACCATATATTTT
d_gene: -; abundance: -; v_gene: TRBV7-2; j_gene: TRBJ2-7; CDR3aa: CASSRPKGSSYEQYF; CDR3nt: TGTGCCAGCAGCCGTCCCAAGGGGTCCTCCTACGAGCAGTACTTC
d_gene: -; abundance: many; v_gene: TRBV24-1; j_gene: TRBJ2-7; CDR3aa: CATSDPPSYEQYF; CDR3nt: TGTGCCACCAGTGATCCGCCCTCCTACGAGCAGTACTTC
d_gene: TRBD1; abundance: many; v_gene: TRBV6-1; j_gene: TRBJ1-4; CDR3aa: CASSEVHRGKATNEKLFF; CDR3nt: TGTGCCAGCAGTGAAGTTCACAGGGGAAAGGCAACTAATGAAAAACTGTTTTTT
d_gene: TRBD1; abundance: many; v_gene: TRBV29-1; j_gene: TRBJ2-1; CDR3aa: CSVGPSRDRLYNEQFF; CDR3nt: TGCAGCGTTGGCCCATCCAGGGACAGGCTCTACAATGAGCAGTTCTTC
d_gene: TRBD1; abundance: -; v_gene: TRBV27; j_gene: TRBJ2-7; CDR3aa: CASSATGGEYEQYF; CDR3nt: TGTGCCAGCAGTGCGACAGGGGGCGAGTACGAGCAGTACTTC
d_gene: TRBD2; abundance: -; v_gene: TRBV20-1; j_gene: TRBJ2-1; CDR3aa: CSARGETSGRASAYNEQFF; CDR3nt: TGCAGTGCTAGAGGGGAGACTAGCGGGAGGGCCAGCGCCTACAATGAGCAGTTCTTC
d_gene: TRBD2; abundance: many; v_gene: TRBV5-1; j_gene: TRBJ2-1; CDR3aa: CASSLGTRDGPNNEQFF; CDR3nt: TGCGCCAGCAGCTTGGGGACTAGGGACGGACCCAACAATGAGCAGTTCTTC
d_gene: -; abundance: many; v_gene: TRBV29-1; j_gene: TRBJ2-2; CDR3aa: CSVYETRDTGELFF; CDR3nt: TGCAGCGTTTACGAGACCAGGGACACCGGGGAGCTGTTTTTT
d_gene: -; abundance: few; v_gene: TRBV29-1; j_gene: TRBJ1-1; CDR3aa: CSAGPRNTEAFF; CDR3nt: TGCAGCGCTGGACCGAGGAACACTGAAGCTTTCTTT
d_gene: -; abundance: many; v_gene: TRBV6-2/TRBV6-3; j_gene: TRBJ2-5; CDR3aa: CASSYRAGETQYF; CDR3nt: TGTGCCAGCAGTTACCGGGCGGGGGAGACCCAGTACTTC
d_gene: -; abundance: many; v_gene: TRBV12-3/TRBV12-4; j_gene: TRBJ2-7; CDR3aa: CASSLVGAYEQYF; CDR3nt: TGTGCCAGCAGTTTAGTTGGCGCTTACGAGCAGTACTTC
d_gene: TRBD2; abundance: few; v_gene: TRBV13; j_gene: TRBJ2-5; CDR3aa: CASSPDTGGWEETQYF; CDR3nt: TGTGCCAGCAGCCCCGATACGGGGGGATGGGAAGAGACCCAGTACTTC
d_gene: -; abundance: many; v_gene: TRBV6-9; j_gene: TRBJ2-4; CDR3aa: CATRHCLTDIQYF; CDR3nt: TGTGCCACCCGACATTGTCTTACCGACATTCAGTACTTC
d_gene: -; abundance: few; v_gene: TRBV7-2; j_gene: TRBJ2-1; CDR3aa: CASSLTETHNEQFF; CDR3nt: TGTGCCAGCAGCTTAACGGAGACTCACAATGAGCAGTTCTTC
d_gene: -; abundance: many; v_gene: TRBV3-1; j_gene: TRBJ1-1; CDR3aa: CASSQGLEAFF; CDR3nt: TGTGCCAGCAGCCAGGGGCTGGAAGCTTTCTTT
d_gene: TRBD2; abundance: many; v_gene: TRBV11-1; j_gene: TRBJ2-1; CDR3aa: CASSLASGGRVEQFF; CDR3nt: TGTGCCAGCAGCTTGGCGTCGGGGGGGCGAGTTGAGCAGTTCTTC
d_gene: TRBD1; abundance: many; v_gene: TRBV12-3/TRBV12-4; j_gene: TRBJ1-2; CDR3aa: CASSPGGSYGYTF; CDR3nt: TGTGCCAGCAGCCCAGGGGGCAGCTATGGCTACACCTTC
d_gene: -; abundance: many; v_gene: TRBV30; j_gene: TRBJ1-2; CDR3aa: CAWREGPFYGYTF; CDR3nt: TGTGCCTGGAGAGAGGGCCCCTTTTATGGCTACACCTTC
d_gene: -; abundance: many; v_gene: TRBV30; j_gene: TRBJ1-1; CDR3aa: CAWSERRASSEAFF; CDR3nt: TGTGCCTGGTCCGAGAGACGAGCTTCATCTGAAGCTTTCTTT
d_gene: -; abundance: -; v_gene: TRBV7-2; j_gene: TRBJ1-5; CDR3aa: CASSLAGRSPNQPQHF; CDR3nt: TGTGCCAGCAGCCTTGCCGGGCGTTCCCCCAATCAGCCCCAGCATTTT
d_gene: TRBD2; abundance: many; v_gene: TRBV19; j_gene: TRBJ2-5; CDR3aa: CASMEAGAQETQYF; CDR3nt: TGTGCCAGTATGGAAGCGGGAGCCCAAGAGACCCAGTACTTC
d_gene: TRBD2; abundance: many; v_gene: TRBV7-2; j_gene: TRBJ2-3; CDR3aa: CASSSSGGADTQYF; CDR3nt: TGTGCCAGCAGCTCTAGCGGGGGGGCAGATACGCAGTATTTT
d_gene: -; abundance: many; v_gene: TRBV7-2; j_gene: TRBJ1-2; CDR3aa: CASSFGGGGYTF; CDR3nt: TGTGCCAGCAGCTTTGGGGGAGGTGGCTACACCTTC
d_gene: -; abundance: many; v_gene: TRBV13; j_gene: TRBJ2-7; CDR3aa: CASSLGEYEQYF; CDR3nt: TGTGCCAGCAGCTTAGGGGAGTACGAGCAGTACTTC
d_gene: -; abundance: few; v_gene: TRBV5-5; j_gene: TRBJ1-1; CDR3aa: CASSLAGENTEAFF; CDR3nt: TGTGCCAGCAGCTTAGCTGGGGAGAACACTGAAGCTTTCTTT
d_gene: TRBD2; abundance: -; v_gene: TRBV5-1; j_gene: TRBJ2-5; CDR3aa: CASSASGRETQYF; CDR3nt: TGCGCCAGCAGCGCGAGCGGGAGAGAGACCCAGTACTTC